The 14 T cell receptor beta chains in this list originate from one sample, sequenced in a study of T cell responses to AZD1222 COVID-19 vaccine. Sequencing used immunoSEQ multiplex PCR; TCRdb keeps in-frame clones, though not all of them. The sample includes 100,000 to 150,000 clones, more than 65% of them seen just once. The input for sequencing was peripheral blood, taken 28 days after the second AZD1222 dose. These receptors were obtained from an adult who received the AZD1222 COVID-19 vaccine.

The V call is TRBV30, the J call TRBJ1-4; a weak D match, TRBD1 (6 bases). Trimming took off 5 bases at V and 13 bases at J, with 14 bases between the two ends. CDR1 is GTSNPN and CDR2 is SVGIG in the germline V gene (reference sequence). This CDR3 spans 11 amino acids. CDR3 region: CAWDMGGLLFF. In DNA form, the CDR3 reads TGTGCCTGGGATATGGGGGGCTTACTGTTTTTT.

V usage is TRBV15 and J usage is TRBJ2-1; D gene uncertain. V gave up 0 bases and J gave up 8 bases, with 5 bases separating them. The CDR3 is made up of 12 amino acids. Germline-derived CDR1 and CDR2 are LNHNV and YYDKDF (reference sequence). Written as DNA, the CDR3 is TGTGCCACCAGCAGAGATCGCGATGAGCAGTTCTTC. It translates to CATSRDRDEQFF.

The rearrangement uses TRBV11-2 and TRBJ2-1; TRBD2 matches at 8 bases. This CDR3 contains 18 residues. The germline CDR1 and CDR2 sequences are SGHAT and FQNNGV. V lost 5 bases to trimming and J lost 7 bases; unmatched junction nucleotides: 19. The chain's CDR3 is CASSLHQIRGGTLNEQFF. DNA for the CDR3: TGTGCCAGCAGCCTCCATCAAATTCGGGGGGGCACTTTAAATGAGCAGTTCTTC.

The chain uses TRBV12-2 and TRBJ1-1. TRBV12-2 is marked as a pseudogene. CDR3 size: 15 residues. The chain's CDR3 is CASRRHLDEHTEAFF. CDR3 sequence (DNA): TGTGCAAGTCGCCGGCACCTTGATGAACACACTGAAGCTTTCTTT.

This chain joins TRBV19 and TRBJ1-6; 8 bases fit TRBD1. This CDR3 is built from 15 residues. Germline assignment: CDR1 LNHDA and CDR2 SQIVND (reference sequence). V shed 5 bases, J shed 9 bases, and the junction held 9 bases outside the gene matches. The CDR3 coding sequence is TGTGCCAGTAGTCCCGAGGGACAGGCGACTTCACCCCTCCACTTT. Translation gives CASSPEGQATSPLHF. The full variable domain, rest sourced from reference TRBV19 and TRBJ1-6, is DGGITQSPKYLFRKEGQNVTLSCEQNLNHDAMYWYRQDPGQGLRLIYYSQIVNDFQKGDIAEGYSVSREKKESFPLTVTSAQKNPTAFYLCASSPEGQATSPLHFGNGTRLTVT.

The chain joins TRBV10-2 to TRBJ1-3, with a weak D call TRBD1 (5 bases). CDR1 and CDR2 (germline): WSHSY, SAAADI. This CDR3 has 14 amino acids. The V and J ends lost 6 bases and 0 bases respectively, with 9 bases between them. The CDR3 sequence: CASSWDVSGNTIYF. For the CDR3, the DNA is TGCGCCAGCAGCTGGGACGTCTCTGGAAACACCATATATTTT.

This clone was recorded once. The chain is built from TRBV28 and TRBJ2-5; TRBD2 matches at 9 bases. Trimming at V came to 6 bases and at J to 5 bases, leaving 7 bases not matched to a gene. The CDR3 runs 14 residues. The V gene's germline CDR1 is MDHEN and CDR2 SYDVKM. The CDR3 nucleotides read TGTGCCAGCAGGCCGCGGGGGGGCGAGGAGACCCAGTACTTC. It translates to CASRPRGGEETQYF.

This chain uses TRBV27 with TRBJ1-1; D is uncertain. CDR1 is MNHEY and CDR2 is SMNVEV in the germline V gene (reference sequence). V was pared by 1 base and J by 0 bases, with 3 bases between. This CDR3 is built from 13 residues. CDR3 region: CASSLWLNTEAFF. Written as DNA, the CDR3 is TGTGCCAGCAGTTTATGGCTGAACACTGAAGCTTTCTTT.

This chain uses TRBV10-3 with TRBJ2-3, with D uncertain. Germline V lookup: CDR1 ENHRY, CDR2 SYGVKD. Trimming took off 6 bases at V and 4 bases at J, with 8 bases between the two ends. This CDR3 spans 12 amino acids. CDR3 region: CAISPSPDTQYF. The CDR3 region has the DNA TGTGCCATCAGCCCTTCCCCAGATACGCAGTATTTT.

This chain connects TRBV6-5 to TRBJ2-7, with 7 bases aligning to TRBD1. V lost 6 bases to trimming and J lost 6 bases; unmatched junction nucleotides: 14. CDR3 length: 15 amino acids. The germline gives CDR1 MNHEY, CDR2 SVGAGI. The CDR3 region is CASSPSSGGYPEQYF. DNA for the CDR3: TGTGCCAGCAGCCCCAGCTCAGGGGGTTACCCCGAGCAGTACTTC.

This rearrangement joins TRBV5-1 to TRBJ1-5, with 7 bases aligning to TRBD1. CDR3 length: 16 residues. The J segment lost 1 base and the V segment lost 3 bases, leaving 7 bases of the junction unmatched. The germline V gene encodes CDR1 SGHRS and CDR2 YFSETQ. CDR3: CASSSEPTGSNQPQHF. CDR3 nucleotide sequence: TGCGCCAGCAGCTCGGAACCGACAGGGAGCAATCAGCCCCAGCATTTT.

The chain employs TRBV11-2 and TRBJ1-1; tentative D call: TRBD1 (5 bases). This CDR3 has 13 amino acids. Germline CDR1 and CDR2: SGHAT and FQNNGV. V lost 3 bases and J lost 11, with 16 bases in between. CDR3 bases: TGTGCCAGCAGCTTCGTAACGCGAGGGACGGCTTTCTTT. Protein: CASSFVTRGTAFF.

This sequence joins TRBV7-2 and TRBJ2-7, with D perhaps TRBD1 or TRBD2 (5 bases each). V gave up 6 bases and J gave up 7 bases, with 13 bases separating them. Germline V gene lookup returns CDR1 SGHTA and CDR2 FQGNSA. The CDR3 totals 12 residues. In DNA, the CDR3 is TGTGCCAGCAGTAACCTGGGGGTAGAGCAGTACTTC. This sequence encodes CASSNLGVEQYF.

The chain combines TRBV28 with TRBJ1-5, with D perhaps matching TRBD1 (5 bases). Trimming stripped 5 bases from V and 6 bases from J, with 17 bases between. Per the germline V gene, CDR1 is MDHEN and CDR2 is SYDVKM. The CDR3 extends over 15 amino acids. The CDR3 sequence is CASSRRGGRRQPQHF. CDR3 nucleotide sequence: TGTGCCAGCAGTCGGCGGGGGGGAAGACGTCAGCCCCAGCATTTT. Full variable domain (missing parts from reference TRBV28 and TRBJ1-5): DVKVTQSSRYLVKRTGEKVFLECVQDMDHENMFWYRQDPGLGLRLIYFSYDVKMKEKGDIPEGYSVSREKKERFSLILESASTNQTSMYLCASSRRGGRRQPQHFGDGTRLSIL.